This T cell receptor beta chain was found in a study of blood T cell repertoires in COVID-19 (dated by TCRdb to 2018 to 2020). Background on the whole study: Collaborator samples came from the United States, Italy and Spain and covered acute and convalescent phases of COVID-19. The material from the prospective study consisted of cDNA or gDNA derived from T cells, B-cell-depleted T cells, or PBMCs. Subjects who had been exposed to COVID-19, were actively infected with it, or had recovered from it provided the deeply sampled blood TCRbeta repertoires that made up the dataset. The repertoires were released in a freely available public database intended as a resource for research on the immune response to SARS-CoV-2. Samples came from the ongoing ImmuneRACE study (first 160 participants) plus 1,254 subjects from 6 global collaborators. A de-identified subject ID, COVID-19 status, age in years and sex were almost always included in the sample metadata. Where HLA class I and class II types were available, the types were taken from metadata supplied by the sample provider, not from assay-based typing.

General study outcomes and caveats: Clinical and demographic metadata were provided uncurated, with the amount varying by source and participant.

The germline ends are 11 bases apart after V is trimmed by 2 bases and J by 2 bases. CDR1 and CDR2 are read off the germline V gene as SGDLS and YYNGEE. The CDR3 has 14 amino acids, counting the end cysteine and phenylalanine. Kept here is only the CDR3 DNA, which spans 42 bases and is read in frame from base 1. In regard to this clone: There is no known antigen for this receptor. No base quality values were provided; no much bigger clone lies one nucleotide off.

TCRbeta CDR3 regions were amplified from genomic DNA using the immunoSEQ Assay, a bias-controlled multiplex PCR. In the paper's pipeline: Within the assay, amplification of reference gene primers was used to estimate how many nucleated cells each sample contained. To quantify the absolute abundance of each unique TCRbeta CDR3 rearrangement, sequence reads were collapsed and filtered. For each sample, productive Simpson clonality was calculated as the square root of Simpson's diversity index across productive rearrangements. Entries here come from immuneACCESS through TCRdb and include only in-frame sequences with V and J called. Some clones fail to appear in such tables; in the studies checked, an unresolved V gene covers under half of the shortfall, and the cause of the remainder is unknown. V, J and clone size reflect that table, while D and trimming were determined from the DNA. The sample table shows about 130,000 clones, and around four fifths are seen once. The top ten hold 6% of the sample.

Participants in the prospective study were enrolled through a virtual design, were aged about 18 to 90 years, and lived in approximately 24 United States geographic areas. In the prospective study, cohorts were assigned on the basis of participant-reported clinical history obtained from a screening survey and a study questionnaire. Recovered participants in ImmuneRACE Cohort 3 were defined as having two consecutive negative NP/OP PCR tests, clearance from a healthcare professional, or resolution of symptoms. In the prospective study, mobile phlebotomists collected whole blood, serum and a nasopharyngeal or oropharyngeal swab from each participant. Prospective study participants could optionally give additional blood draws and questionnaires over an approximately two-month period. Prospective study blood samples were shipped either frozen or at room temperature before DNA extraction.

The clonotype comes from a woman aged 50 to 60 who had recovered from COVID-19. Source material: PBMCs or T cells enriched from blood (not recorded which). This sequence uses TRBV9 and TRBJ2-7; a tentative D call is TRBD1 (5 bases match). The DNA sequence follows: TGTGCCAGCAGCGTTCAGGGTGTCCCCTACGAGCAGTACTTC. It translates to CASSVQGVPYEQYF.